The 14 T cell receptor beta chains in this list originate from one sample, sequenced in a study of tumor and adjacent non-tumor tissue in lung cancer. RNA was extracted from bulk tissue without any cell sorting. A modified ARM-PCR protocol with three rounds of nested PCR amplified TCRbeta. MiXCR, applied by TCRdb to the multiplex PCR reads, yields one record per CDR3 protein. The repertoire holds about 200,000 distinct CDR3 sequences, 70% to 75% seen once, with approximately 26% in the top ten. The specimen was lung tumor tissue. The receptor set was obtained from a man aged 55 to 69 with non-small cell lung cancer.

In regard to this clonotype: With a much larger clone just one base away, this may be a read error. The chain employs TRBV11-3 and TRBJ2-4; 9 bases are a match to TRBD2. CDR1 SGHNT and CDR2 YENEEA come from the germline V gene. The length of the CDR3 is 17 residues. Here the CDR3 reads CASSPGTSSPEIDIRYF. The CDR3 DNA sequence: TGTGCCAGCAGCCCAGGGACTAGCTCCCCCGAAATAGACATTCGGTACTTC. Supplemented by reference TRBV11-3 and TRBJ2-4, the full variable domain reads EAGVVQSPRYKIIEKKQPVAFWCNPISGHNTLYWYLQNLGQGPELLIRYENEEAVDDSQLPKDRFSAERLKGVDSTLKIQPAELGDSAVYLCASSPGTSSPEIDIRYFGAGTRLSVL.

This clonotype occurred a few times. Possible read error: a much larger clone is one base away. V is TRBV5-4 and J is TRBJ2-7; 10 bases agree with TRBD2. The V segment lost 0 bases and the J segment 2 bases; nucleotides outside the gene matches: 5. CDR1 and CDR2 (germline): SGHNT, YYREEE (reference sequence). CDR3 length: 16 amino acids. As DNA, the CDR3 is TGTGCCAGCAGCTTGGCCGGGACTAGCGTCGCCTACGAGCAGTACTTC. Translation: CASSLAGTSVAYEQYF.

To note about this clonotype: One base away lies a much larger clone, so this may be a sequencing read error. This chain links TRBV29-1 with TRBJ1-6; D not resolved. There are 12 residues in the CDR3. Germline assignment: CDR1 SQVTM and CDR2 ANQGSEA. The CDR3 protein is CSVAPSNSPLQF. The CDR3 nucleotides read TGCAGCGTTGCCCCCTCGAATTCACCCCTCCAGTTT.

As to this clonotype: Mismatch with germline at one junction end may stem from a read error. The rearrangement links TRBV6-2 or TRBV6-3 to TRBJ2-1; a weak D match, TRBD1 (6 bases). Germline CDR1 is MNHEY and CDR2 is SVGEGT. The CDR3 is made up of 16 amino acids. CDR3 sequence reads: CASSPQGSSSYNEPYF. The CDR3 coding sequence is TGTGCCAGCTCCCCCCAGGGGTCTAGCTCCTACAATGAGCCGTACTTC.

This clonotype was observed at least ten times. V and J are TRBV4-2 and TRBJ2-7, with D possibly TRBD2 on 7 matching bases. CDR1 and CDR2 (germline): LGHNA, YNFKEQ. CDR3 length equals 15 residues. The V gene lost 5 bases and the J gene lost 5 bases, with 19 bases spanning the gap. CDR3 sequence (DNA): TGTGCCAGCAGCGAAAGGGGGAGGGCTGGGCACGAGCAGTACTTC. Its translation is CASSERGRAGHEQYF.

As to this clonotype: Relative to the germline gene, one junction end is altered; a read error may explain this. This chain joins TRBV6-1 and TRBJ1-6, with D unclear. Germline-derived CDR1 and CDR2 are MNHNS and SASEGT. The CDR3 length is 15 residues. CDR3 amino acids: CASSVSVSYNSSLHF. The DNA of the CDR3 is TGTGCCAGCAGTGTATCCGTCTCCTATAATTCATCCCTCCACTTT.

The rearrangement joins TRBV20-1 to TRBJ1-2, with a possible D match to TRBD1 (5 bases). The CDR3 has 15 residues. Germline V lookup: CDR1 DFQATT, CDR2 SNEGSKA (reference sequence). Trimming shortened V by 7 bases and J by 1 base, and 19 bases separated the two germline ends. The CDR3 bases are TGCAGTGTTTCATACTCTCGTAGGGGTAACTATGGCTACACCTTC. Protein: CSVSYSRRGNYGYTF.

On this clonotype itself: An end of the junction differs from the germline gene, which may be a read error. The chain employs TRBV11-1 and TRBJ2-3; 14 nucleotides agree with TRBD2. CDR3 size: 17 residues. Per the germline V gene, CDR1 is SGHAT and CDR2 is FQDESV (reference sequence). The CDR3 DNA sequence: TGTGCCAGCAGTCCCGGGACTAGCGGGAGTGGGGCAGATAGGCAGTACTTT. Its protein is CASSPGTSGSGADRQYF.

In the case of this clonotype: The junction shows a germline mismatch at one end, possibly a read error. This rearrangement joins TRBV6-6 to TRBJ2-7, with a weak D call TRBD1 (6 bases). The CDR3 runs 11 residues. In germline, CDR1 is MNHNY, CDR2 SVGAGI (reference sequence). CDR3 sequence: CVSRTGCEQYF. CDR3 DNA: TGTGTCAGCAGAACAGGGTGCGAGCAGTACTTC.

About this clonotype itself: A much larger clone sits a single nucleotide away, making a read error possible. The genes are TRBV5-1 and TRBJ2-5, with D perhaps TRBD2 (5 bases). The J call may be in error: the DNA end matches TRBJ2-7 better. The CDR3 sequence is 14 residues long. Germline V lookup: CDR1 SGHRS, CDR2 YFSETQ. CDR3 sequence reads: CANSLEEQYYEQYF. DNA for the CDR3: TGCGCCAACAGCTTGGAGGAGCAGTACTACGAGCAGTACTTC.

A note on this clonotype: One end of the junction varies from germline; a read error may be responsible. V and J are TRBV11-3 and TRBJ2-7, with D possibly being TRBD1 or TRBD2 (5 bases each). CDR1 is SGHNT, CDR2 YENEEA, per germline. CDR3 length: 15 residues. CDR3 loop: CANSFPGKGDYEQYF. DNA for the CDR3: TGTGCCAACAGCTTCCCCGGGAAAGGGGACTACGAGCAGTACTTC.

This clonotype was found a few times. DNA of the CDR3: TGTGCCAGCAGCCGGGGGCATGAGCAGTTCTTC. It codes for CASSRGHEQFF. The V call is TRBV6-5, the J call TRBJ2-1, with D perhaps assigned TRBD1 or TRBD2 (6 bases each). Germline V CDR1 and CDR2: MNHEY, SVGAGI. Trimming pared 6 bases from V and 8 bases from J, leaving 8 bases between. The CDR3 extends over 11 amino acids.

A word on this clonotype: The junction and the germline gene differ at one end; a read error may be behind it. The rearrangement links TRBV7-9 to TRBJ2-3; no clear D gene. Germline lookup yields CDR1 SEHNR and CDR2 FQNEAQ (reference sequence). The CDR3 loop spans 15 amino acids. The CDR3 protein is CDSSRAGMFTDTQYF. The CDR3 coding sequence is TGTGACAGCAGTAGGGCAGGCATGTTCACAGATACGCAGTACTTT.

Regarding this clonotype: Germline and junction disagree at one end, which may indicate a read error. The chain has TRBV12-3 or TRBV12-4 and TRBJ1-1, with D possibly being TRBD1 (6 bases). CDR3 length equals 17 residues. This chain's CDR3 is CTSSLYRLTGLNTEAFF. The DNA for the CDR3 is TGTACCAGCAGTTTATATCGGTTGACAGGTCTGAACACTGAAGCTTTCTTT.